This TCR beta chain was recovered during a study of shared clonotypes between healthy human individuals. Data came from immunoSEQ multiplex PCR; TCRdb stores just in-frame clones and leaves some out. The sample has about 2.4 million clones; under 95% are singletons. About this clone itself: Other DNA variants within this sample encode the same CDR3.

Germline loops: CDR1 KGHSH, CDR2 LQKENI. Trimming shortened V by 0 bases and J by 4 bases, and 6 bases separated the two germline ends. The CDR3 covers 13 residues. The sequenced sample consisted of naive CD4+ T cells from PBMCs. Regarding subset: CD45RA+ positively selected. The V call is TRBV18, the J call TRBJ2-5; no definite D call. The receptor was isolated from a man in his late teens or twenties in good health. Some clones in this sample may be carry-over from other donors' samples. The CDR3 nucleotides are TGTGCCAGCTCACCACCAAGTTCAGAGACCCAGTACTTC. Its translation is CASSPPSSETQYF.